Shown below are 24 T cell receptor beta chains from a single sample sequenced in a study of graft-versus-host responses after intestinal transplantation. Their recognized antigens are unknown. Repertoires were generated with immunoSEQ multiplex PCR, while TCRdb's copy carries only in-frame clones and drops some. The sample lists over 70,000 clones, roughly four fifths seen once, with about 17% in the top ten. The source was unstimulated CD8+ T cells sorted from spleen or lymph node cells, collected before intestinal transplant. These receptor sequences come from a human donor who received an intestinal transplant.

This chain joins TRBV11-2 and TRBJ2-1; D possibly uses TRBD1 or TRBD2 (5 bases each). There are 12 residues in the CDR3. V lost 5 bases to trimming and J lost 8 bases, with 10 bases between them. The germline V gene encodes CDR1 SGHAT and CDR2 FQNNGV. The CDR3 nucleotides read TGTGCCAGCAGCATCCGAGGGGATGAGCAGTTCTTC. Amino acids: CASSIRGDEQFF.

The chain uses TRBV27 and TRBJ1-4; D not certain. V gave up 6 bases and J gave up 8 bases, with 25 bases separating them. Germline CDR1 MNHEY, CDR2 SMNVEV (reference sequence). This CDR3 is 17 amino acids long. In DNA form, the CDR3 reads TGTGCCAGCAGCCCAATCCCGCCCCCAGCCTATCCCGAAAAACTGTTTTTT. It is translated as CASSPIPPPAYPEKLFF.

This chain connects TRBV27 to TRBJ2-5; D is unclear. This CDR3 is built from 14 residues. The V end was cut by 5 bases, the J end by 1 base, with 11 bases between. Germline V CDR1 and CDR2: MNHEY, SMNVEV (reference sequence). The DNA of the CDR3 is TGTGCCAGCAGTCCCTTGTTGTCCCAAGAGACCCAGTACTTC. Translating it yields CASSPLLSQETQYF.

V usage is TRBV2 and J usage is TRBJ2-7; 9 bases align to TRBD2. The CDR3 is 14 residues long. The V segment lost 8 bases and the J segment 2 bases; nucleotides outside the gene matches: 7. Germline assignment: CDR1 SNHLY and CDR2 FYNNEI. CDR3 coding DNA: TGTGCCAGCGCCCTAGCGGGGATAGCCTACGAGCAGTACTTC. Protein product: CASALAGIAYEQYF.

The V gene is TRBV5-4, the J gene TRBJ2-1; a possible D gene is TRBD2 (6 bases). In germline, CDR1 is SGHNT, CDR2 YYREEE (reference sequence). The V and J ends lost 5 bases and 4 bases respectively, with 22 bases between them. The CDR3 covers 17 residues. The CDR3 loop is CASSSGPIAELYNEQFF. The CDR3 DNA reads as TGTGCCAGCAGTTCGGGTCCTATAGCGGAACTTTACAATGAGCAGTTCTTC.

CDR3 sequence: CASVHLTGRKTEAFF. The CDR3 region has the DNA TGTGCCAGCGTACACCTGACGGGTCGGAAAACTGAAGCTTTCTTT. The V call is TRBV6-5, the J call TRBJ1-1; D gene ambiguous. V was trimmed by 8 bases and J by 5 bases, leaving 21 bases between them. Germline CDR1 MNHEY, CDR2 SVGAGI. This CDR3 region has 15 residues.

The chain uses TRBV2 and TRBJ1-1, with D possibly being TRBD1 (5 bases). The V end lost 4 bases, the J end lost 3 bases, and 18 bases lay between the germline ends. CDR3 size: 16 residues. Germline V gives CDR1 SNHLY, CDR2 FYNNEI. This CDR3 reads CASSGRLRGRDTEAFF. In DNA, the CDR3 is TGTGCCAGCAGTGGGCGGTTAAGGGGCAGAGACACTGAAGCTTTCTTT.

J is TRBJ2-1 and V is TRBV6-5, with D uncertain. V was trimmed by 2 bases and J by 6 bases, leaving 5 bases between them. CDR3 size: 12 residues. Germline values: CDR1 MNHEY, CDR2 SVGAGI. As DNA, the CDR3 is TGTGCCAGCAGTTACAATGCCAATGAGCAGTTCTTC. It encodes CASSYNANEQFF.

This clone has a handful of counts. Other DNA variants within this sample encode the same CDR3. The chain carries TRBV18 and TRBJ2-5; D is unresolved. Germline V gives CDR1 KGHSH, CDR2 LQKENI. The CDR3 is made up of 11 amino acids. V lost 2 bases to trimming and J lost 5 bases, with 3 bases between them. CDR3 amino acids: CASSPSETQYF. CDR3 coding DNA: TGTGCCAGCTCACCAAGCGAGACCCAGTACTTC.

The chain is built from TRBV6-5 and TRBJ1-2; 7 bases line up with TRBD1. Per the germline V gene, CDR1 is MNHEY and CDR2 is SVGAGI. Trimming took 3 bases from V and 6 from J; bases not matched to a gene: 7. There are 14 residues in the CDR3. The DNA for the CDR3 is TGTGCCAGCAGTTATACAACAGGGGTACATGGCTACACCTTC. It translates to CASSYTTGVHGYTF.

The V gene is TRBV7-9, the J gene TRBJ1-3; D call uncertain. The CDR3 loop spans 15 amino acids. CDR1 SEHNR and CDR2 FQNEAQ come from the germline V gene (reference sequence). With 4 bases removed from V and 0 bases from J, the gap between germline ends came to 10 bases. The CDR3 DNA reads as TGTGCCAGCAGCTCGCCGACGGTCTCTGGAAACACCATATATTTT. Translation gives CASSSPTVSGNTIYF.

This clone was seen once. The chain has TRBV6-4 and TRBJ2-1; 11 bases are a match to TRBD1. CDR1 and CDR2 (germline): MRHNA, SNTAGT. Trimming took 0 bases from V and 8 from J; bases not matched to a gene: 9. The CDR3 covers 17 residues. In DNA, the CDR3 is TGTGCCAGCAGTGACTCAGAAGGGACAGGGGGAGTCGATGAGCAGTTCTTC. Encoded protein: CASSDSEGTGGVDEQFF.

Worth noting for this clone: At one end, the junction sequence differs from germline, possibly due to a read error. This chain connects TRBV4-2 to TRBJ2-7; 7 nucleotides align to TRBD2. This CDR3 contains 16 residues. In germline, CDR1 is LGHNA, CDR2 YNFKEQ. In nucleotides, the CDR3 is TGTGCCAGCAGCCAAGAGGCGGCTAGCGGTTTCTACGGGCAGTACTTC. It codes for CASSQEAASGFYGQYF.

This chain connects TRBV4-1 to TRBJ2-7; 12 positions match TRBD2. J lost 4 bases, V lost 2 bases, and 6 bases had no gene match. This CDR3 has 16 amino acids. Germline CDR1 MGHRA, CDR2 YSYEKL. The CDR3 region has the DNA TGCGCCAGCAGCCAACCTAGCGGGAGGGCCGAGTACGAGCAGTACTTC. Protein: CASSQPSGRAEYEQYF.

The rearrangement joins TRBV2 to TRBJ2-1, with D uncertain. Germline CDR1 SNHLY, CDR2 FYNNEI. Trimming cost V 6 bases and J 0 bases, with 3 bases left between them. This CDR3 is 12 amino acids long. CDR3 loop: CASRDSYNEQFF. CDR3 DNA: TGTGCCAGCAGGGACTCCTACAATGAGCAGTTCTTC.

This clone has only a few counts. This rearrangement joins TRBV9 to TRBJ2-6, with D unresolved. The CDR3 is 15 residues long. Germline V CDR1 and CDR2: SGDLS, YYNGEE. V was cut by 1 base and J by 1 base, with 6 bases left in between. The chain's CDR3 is CASSVRLSGANVLTF. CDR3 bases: TGTGCCAGCAGCGTACGTCTTTCTGGGGCCAACGTCCTGACTTTC.

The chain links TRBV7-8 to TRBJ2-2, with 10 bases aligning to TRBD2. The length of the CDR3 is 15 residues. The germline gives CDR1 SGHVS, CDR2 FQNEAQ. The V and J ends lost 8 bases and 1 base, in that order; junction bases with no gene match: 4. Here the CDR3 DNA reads TGTGCCAGCGGCCGACTAGCGGGGAACACCGGGGAGCTGTTTTTT. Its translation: CASGRLAGNTGELFF.

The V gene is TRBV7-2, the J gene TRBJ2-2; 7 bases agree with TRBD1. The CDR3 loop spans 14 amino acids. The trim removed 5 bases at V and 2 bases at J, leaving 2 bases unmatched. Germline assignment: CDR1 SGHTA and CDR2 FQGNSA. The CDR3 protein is CASSGTVNTGELFF. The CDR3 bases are TGTGCCAGCAGCGGGACAGTCAACACCGGGGAGCTGTTTTTT.

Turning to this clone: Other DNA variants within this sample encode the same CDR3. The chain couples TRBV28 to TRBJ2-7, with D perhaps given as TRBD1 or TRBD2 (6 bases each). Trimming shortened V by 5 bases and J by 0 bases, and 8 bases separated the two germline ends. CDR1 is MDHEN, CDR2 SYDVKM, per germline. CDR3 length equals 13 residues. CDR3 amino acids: CASSRGLSYEQYF. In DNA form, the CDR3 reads TGTGCCAGCAGTCGGGGGCTCTCCTACGAGCAGTACTTC.

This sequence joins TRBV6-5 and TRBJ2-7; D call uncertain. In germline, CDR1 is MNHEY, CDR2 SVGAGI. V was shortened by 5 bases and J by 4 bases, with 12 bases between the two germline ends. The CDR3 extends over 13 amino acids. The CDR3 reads CASSPGLGYEQYF. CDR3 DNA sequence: TGTGCCAGCAGTCCGGGCCTAGGTTACGAGCAGTACTTC.

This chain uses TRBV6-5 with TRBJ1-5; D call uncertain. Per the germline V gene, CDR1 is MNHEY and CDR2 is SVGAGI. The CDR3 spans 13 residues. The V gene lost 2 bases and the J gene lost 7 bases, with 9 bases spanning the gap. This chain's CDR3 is CASSYGDKQPQHF. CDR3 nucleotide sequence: TGTGCCAGCAGTTACGGGGATAAGCAGCCCCAGCATTTT.

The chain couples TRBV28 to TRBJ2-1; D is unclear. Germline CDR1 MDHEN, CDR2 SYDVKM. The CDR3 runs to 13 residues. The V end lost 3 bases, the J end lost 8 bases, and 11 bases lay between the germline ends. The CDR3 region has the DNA TGTGCCAGCAGTTTCGTCCCAAGCTATGAGCAGTTCTTC. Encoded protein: CASSFVPSYEQFF.

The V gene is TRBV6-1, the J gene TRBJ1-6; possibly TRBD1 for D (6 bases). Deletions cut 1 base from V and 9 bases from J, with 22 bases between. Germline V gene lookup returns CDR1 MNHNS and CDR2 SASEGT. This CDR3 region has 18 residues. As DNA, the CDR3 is TGTGCCAGCAGTGAAGACAGGGTCGGTCAATTTAGTTTTTCACCCCTCCACTTT. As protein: CASSEDRVGQFSFSPLHF.

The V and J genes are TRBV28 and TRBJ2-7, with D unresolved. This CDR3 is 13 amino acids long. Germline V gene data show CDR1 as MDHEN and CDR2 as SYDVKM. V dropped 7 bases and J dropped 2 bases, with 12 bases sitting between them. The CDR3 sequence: CASNAGLTYEQYF. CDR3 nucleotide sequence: TGTGCCAGCAACGCCGGGCTCACCTACGAGCAGTACTTC.